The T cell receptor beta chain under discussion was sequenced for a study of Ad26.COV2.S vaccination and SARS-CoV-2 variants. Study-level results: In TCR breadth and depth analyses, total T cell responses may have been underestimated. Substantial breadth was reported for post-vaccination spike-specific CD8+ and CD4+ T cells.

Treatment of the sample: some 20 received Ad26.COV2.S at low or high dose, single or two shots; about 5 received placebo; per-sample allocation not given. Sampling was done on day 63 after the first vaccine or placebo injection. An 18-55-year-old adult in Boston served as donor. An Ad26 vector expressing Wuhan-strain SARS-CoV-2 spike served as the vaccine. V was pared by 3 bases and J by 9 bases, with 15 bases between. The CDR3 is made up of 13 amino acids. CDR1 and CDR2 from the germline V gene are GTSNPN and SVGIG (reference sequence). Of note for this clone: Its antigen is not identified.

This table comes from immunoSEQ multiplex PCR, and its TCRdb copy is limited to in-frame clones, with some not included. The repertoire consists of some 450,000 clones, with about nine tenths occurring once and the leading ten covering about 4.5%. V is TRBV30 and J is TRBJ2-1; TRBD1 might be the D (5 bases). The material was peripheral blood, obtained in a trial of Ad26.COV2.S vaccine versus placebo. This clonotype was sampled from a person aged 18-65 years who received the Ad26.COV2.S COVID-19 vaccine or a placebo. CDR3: CAWSTGGRGEQFF. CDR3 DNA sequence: TGTGCCTGGAGCACAGGTGGGCGCGGTGAGCAGTTCTTC.